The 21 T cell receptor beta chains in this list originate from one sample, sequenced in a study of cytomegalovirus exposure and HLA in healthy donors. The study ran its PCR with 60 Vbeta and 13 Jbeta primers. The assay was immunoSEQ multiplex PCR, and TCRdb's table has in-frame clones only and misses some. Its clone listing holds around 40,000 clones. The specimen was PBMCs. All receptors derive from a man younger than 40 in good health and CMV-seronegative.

As DNA, the CDR3 is TGCGCCAGCAGCCCAGGGAGGCTGAACGAGCAGTACTTC. Residues: CASSPGRLNEQYF. The chain employs TRBV4-3 and TRBJ2-7; maybe TRBD2 (6 bases). Germline lookup yields CDR1 LGHNA and CDR2 YSLEER. The CDR3 is 13 residues long. V lost 4 bases, J lost 5 bases, and 12 bases lay in between.

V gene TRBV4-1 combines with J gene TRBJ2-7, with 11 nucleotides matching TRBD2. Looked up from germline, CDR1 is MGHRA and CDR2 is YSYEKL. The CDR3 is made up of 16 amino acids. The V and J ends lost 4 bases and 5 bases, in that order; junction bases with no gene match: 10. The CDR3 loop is CASSRVVAGGINEQYF. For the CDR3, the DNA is TGCGCCAGCAGCCGTGTTGTAGCGGGAGGGATTAACGAGCAGTACTTC.

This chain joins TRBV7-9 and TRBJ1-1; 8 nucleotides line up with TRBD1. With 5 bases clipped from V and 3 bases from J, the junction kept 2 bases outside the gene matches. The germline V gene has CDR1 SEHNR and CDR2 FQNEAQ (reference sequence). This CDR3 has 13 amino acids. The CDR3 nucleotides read TGTGCCAGCAGCCTACAGGGGGACACTGAAGCTTTCTTT. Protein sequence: CASSLQGDTEAFF. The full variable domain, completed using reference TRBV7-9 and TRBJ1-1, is DTGVSQNPRHKITKRGQNVTFRCDPISEHNRLYWYRQTLGQGPEFLTYFQNEAQLEKSRLLSDRFSAERPKGSFSTLEIQRTEQGDSAMYLCASSLQGDTEAFFGQGTRLTVV.

CDR3 sequence (DNA): TGTGCCATCAGTGAGCCGACAGGGACGAACACTGAAGCTTTCTTT. Protein: CAISEPTGTNTEAFF. V is TRBV10-3 and J is TRBJ1-1, with 7 nucleotides matching TRBD1. Germline V gene lookup returns CDR1 ENHRY and CDR2 SYGVKD. V was pared by 2 bases and J by 1 base, with 4 bases of the junction left unmatched. The CDR3 length is 15 residues.

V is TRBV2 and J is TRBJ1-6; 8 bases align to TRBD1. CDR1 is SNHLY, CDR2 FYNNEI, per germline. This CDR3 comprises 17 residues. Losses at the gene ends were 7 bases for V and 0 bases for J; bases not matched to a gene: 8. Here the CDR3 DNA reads TGTGCCAGCACCGAAGGGACAGGCAGCTCCTATAATTCACCCCTCCACTTT. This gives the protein CASTEGTGSSYNSPLHF. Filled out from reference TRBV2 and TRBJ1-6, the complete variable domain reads EPEVTQTPSHQVTQMGQEVILRCVPISNHLYFYWYRQILGQKVEFLVSFYNNEISEKSEIFDDQFSVERPDGSNFTLKIRSTKLEDSAMYFCASTEGTGSSYNSPLHFGNGTRLTVT.

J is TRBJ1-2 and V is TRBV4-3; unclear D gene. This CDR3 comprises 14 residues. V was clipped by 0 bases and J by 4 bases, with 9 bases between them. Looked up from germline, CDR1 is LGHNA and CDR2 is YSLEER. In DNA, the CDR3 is TGCGCCAGCAGCCAAGATTATCGGGGCTATGGCTACACCTTC. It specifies CASSQDYRGYGYTF.

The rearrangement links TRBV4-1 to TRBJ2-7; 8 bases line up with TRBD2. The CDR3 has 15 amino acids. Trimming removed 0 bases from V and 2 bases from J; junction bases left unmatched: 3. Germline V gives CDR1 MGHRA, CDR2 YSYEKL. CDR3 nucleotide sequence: TGCGCCAGCAGCCAAGAACCAGCGGGAGCCTACGAGCAGTACTTC. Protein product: CASSQEPAGAYEQYF.

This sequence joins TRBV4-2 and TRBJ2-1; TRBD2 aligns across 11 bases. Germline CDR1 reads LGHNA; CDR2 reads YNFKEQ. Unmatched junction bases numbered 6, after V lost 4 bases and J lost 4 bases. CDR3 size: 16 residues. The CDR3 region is CASSLQTSGEYNEQFF. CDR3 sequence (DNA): TGTGCCAGCAGCCTTCAGACTAGCGGGGAGTACAATGAGCAGTTCTTC.

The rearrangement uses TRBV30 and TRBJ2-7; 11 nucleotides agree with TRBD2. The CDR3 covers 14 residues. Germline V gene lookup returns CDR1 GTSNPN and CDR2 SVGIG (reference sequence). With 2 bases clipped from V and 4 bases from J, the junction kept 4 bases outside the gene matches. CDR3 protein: CAWSMIAGGYEQYF. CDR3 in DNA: TGTGCCTGGAGTATGATAGCGGGAGGGTACGAGCAGTACTTC.

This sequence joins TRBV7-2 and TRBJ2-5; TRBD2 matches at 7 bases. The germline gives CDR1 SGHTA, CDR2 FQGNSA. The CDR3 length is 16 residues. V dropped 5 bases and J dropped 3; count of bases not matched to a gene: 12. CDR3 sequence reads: CASSLILGAGEETQYF. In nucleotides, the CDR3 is TGTGCCAGCAGCCTGATCCTTGGGGCGGGAGAAGAGACCCAGTACTTC.

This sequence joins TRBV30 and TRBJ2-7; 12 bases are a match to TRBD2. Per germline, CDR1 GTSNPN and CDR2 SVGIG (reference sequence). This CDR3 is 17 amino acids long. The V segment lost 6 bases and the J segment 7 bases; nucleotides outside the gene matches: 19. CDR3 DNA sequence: TGTGCCTGTGGAGAAGGACTAGCGGGGACATTCCGATGGGAGCAGTACTTC. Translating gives CACGEGLAGTFRWEQYF.

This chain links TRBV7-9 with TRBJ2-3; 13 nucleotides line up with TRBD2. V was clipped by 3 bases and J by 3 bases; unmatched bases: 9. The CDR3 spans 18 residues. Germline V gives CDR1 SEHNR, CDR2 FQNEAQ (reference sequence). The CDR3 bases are TGTGCCAGCAGCTTCCGTCCCGGGACTAGCGGGGAAACAGATACGCAGTATTTT. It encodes CASSFRPGTSGETDTQYF.

The CDR3 protein is CAWSDPRSRGSSNQPQHF. The CDR3 DNA reads TGTGCCTGGAGTGACCCCAGATCCAGGGGAAGTAGCAATCAGCCCCAGCATTTT. The chain employs TRBV30 and TRBJ1-5; D is perhaps TRBD1 (6 bases). Trimming took 1 base from V and 0 from J, leaving 19 bases between them. The CDR3 is 18 amino acids. Germline V gene data show CDR1 as GTSNPN and CDR2 as SVGIG (reference sequence). Variable domain in full (rest from reference TRBV30 and TRBJ1-5): SQTIHQWPATLVQPVGSPLSLECTVEGTSNPNLYWYRQAAGRGLQLLFYSVGIGQISSEVPQNLSASRPQDRQFILSSKKLLLSDSGFYLCAWSDPRSRGSSNQPQHFGDGTRLSIL.

The CDR3, as DNA: TGTGCCAGCTCACGGACAGGGGACGGAAACACCATATATTTT. Translation: CASSRTGDGNTIYF. The chain is built from TRBV18 and TRBJ1-3; 9 positions match TRBD1. V lost 4 bases to trimming and J lost 4 bases; unmatched junction nucleotides: 2. The CDR3 is made up of 14 amino acids. Germline-derived CDR1 and CDR2 are KGHSH and LQKENI.

Here the CDR3 reads CSVEIWDNLNTGELFF. CDR3 sequence (DNA): TGCAGCGTTGAGATTTGGGACAACCTTAACACCGGGGAGCTGTTTTTT. The chain recombines TRBV29-1 with TRBJ2-2; weak D call: TRBD1 (6 bases). V was clipped by 3 bases and J by 2 bases, with 16 bases between them. The CDR3 covers 16 residues. Germline-derived CDR1 and CDR2 are SQVTM and ANQGSEA.

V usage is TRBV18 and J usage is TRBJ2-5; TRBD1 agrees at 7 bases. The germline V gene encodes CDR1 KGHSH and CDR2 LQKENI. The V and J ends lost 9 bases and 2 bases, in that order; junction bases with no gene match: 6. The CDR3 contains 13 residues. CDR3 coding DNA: TGTGCCAGTAGCCGGGACAGACAAGAGACCCAGTACTTC. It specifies CASSRDRQETQYF.

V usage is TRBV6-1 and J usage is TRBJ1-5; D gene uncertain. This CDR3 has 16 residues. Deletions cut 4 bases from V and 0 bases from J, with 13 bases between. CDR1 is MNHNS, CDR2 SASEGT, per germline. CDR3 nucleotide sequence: TGTGCCAGCAGTGGCCCCCGGGGTCGTAGCAATCAGCCCCAGCATTTT. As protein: CASSGPRGRSNQPQHF.

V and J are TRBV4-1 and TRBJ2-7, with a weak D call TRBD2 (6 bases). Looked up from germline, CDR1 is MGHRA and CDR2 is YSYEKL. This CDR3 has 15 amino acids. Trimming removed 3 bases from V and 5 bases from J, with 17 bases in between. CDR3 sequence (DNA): TGCGCCAGCAGCCAGGCCGGAGGGCCCGGGGACGAGCAGTACTTC. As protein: CASSQAGGPGDEQYF.

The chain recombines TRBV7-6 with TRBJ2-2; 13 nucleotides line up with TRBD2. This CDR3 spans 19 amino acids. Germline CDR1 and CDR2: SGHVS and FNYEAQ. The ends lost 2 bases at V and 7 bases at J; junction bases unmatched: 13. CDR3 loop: CASSLLAMGLAGPYGELFF. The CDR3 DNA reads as TGTGCCAGCAGCTTATTAGCCATGGGACTAGCGGGACCCTACGGGGAGCTGTTTTTT. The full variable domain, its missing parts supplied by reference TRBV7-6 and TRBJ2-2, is GAGVSQSPRYKVTKRGQDVALRCDPISGHVSLYWYRQALGQGPEFLTYFNYEAQQDKSGLPNDRFSAERPEGSISTLTIQRTEQRDSAMYRCASSLLAMGLAGPYGELFFGEGSRLTVL.

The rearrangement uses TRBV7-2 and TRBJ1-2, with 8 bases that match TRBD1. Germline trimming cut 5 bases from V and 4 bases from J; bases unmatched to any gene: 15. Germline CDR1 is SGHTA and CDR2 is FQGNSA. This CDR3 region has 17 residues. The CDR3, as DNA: TGTGCCAGCAGCGTAGTCACAGGGGGAGGAGGAGTCTATGGCTACACCTTC. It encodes CASSVVTGGGGVYGYTF. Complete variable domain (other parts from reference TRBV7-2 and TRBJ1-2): GAGVSQSPSNKVTEKGKDVELRCDPISGHTALYWYRQSLGQGLEFLIYFQGNSAPDKSGLPSDRFSAERTGGSVSTLTIQRTQQEDSAVYLCASSVVTGGGGVYGYTFGSGTRLTVV.

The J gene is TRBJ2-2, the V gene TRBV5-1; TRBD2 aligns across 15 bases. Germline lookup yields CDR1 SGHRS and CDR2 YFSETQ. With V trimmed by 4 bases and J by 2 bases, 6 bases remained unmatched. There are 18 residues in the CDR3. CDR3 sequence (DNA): TGCGCCAGCAGCCCGCTGGGACTAGCGGGAGGTAACACCGGGGAGCTGTTTTTT. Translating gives CASSPLGLAGGNTGELFF.